A selection of T cell receptor beta chains follows, all from one sample in a study of T cells expressing NK-cell markers. After re-calling the 5' RACE reads, TCRdb lists one entry per CDR3 protein, DNA absent. This sample's table reports about 460,000 distinct CDR3 sequences. The specimen sequenced was blood T cells: a sorted CD56 or NKG2C T cell subset, CD4+ or CD8+ T cells, or bulk PBMC T cells (not recorded which). These receptor sequences come from a woman aged 45-65 years in good health. Both conserved end residues are part of each CDR3.

j_gene | v_gene | CDR3aa
TRBJ2-3 | TRBV18 | CASSPPNLPDTQYF
TRBJ2-3 | TRBV5-1 | CASIAGDSTDTQYF
TRBJ1-3 | TRBV21-1 | CASSRWTGDASGNTIYF
TRBJ1-5 | TRBV27 | CASGFRGPDQPQHF
TRBJ2-5 | TRBV30 | CAWSFSGPRGGQYF
TRBJ2-1 | TRBV6-2/TRBV6-3 | CASSYAGFRVNEQFF
TRBJ1-1 | TRBV3-1 | CASSQTVGPLNTEAFF
TRBJ1-1 | TRBV18 | CASSRQGKGTEAFF
TRBJ2-7 | TRBV27 | CASSLAQWGAYEQYF
TRBJ2-7 | TRBV6-1 | CASRASGRDWYF
TRBJ1-3 | TRBV5-1 | CASQATGASGNTIYF
TRBJ1-2 | TRBV6-1 | CASSERVFYGYTF
TRBJ2-2 | TRBV25-1 | CASSTQNNGELFF
TRBJ1-1 | TRBV4-2 | CASSQDSGRTEAFF
TRBJ2-3 | TRBV9 | CASSVEVSADTQYF
TRBJ2-1 | TRBV3-1 | CASSQDLAGYYNEQFF
TRBJ2-3 | TRBV4-1 | CASREVARGDVADTQYF
TRBJ2-5 | TRBV5-1 | CASSLSSKILETQYF
TRBJ2-3 | TRBV20-1 | CSAREVAGGPHTQYF
TRBJ2-2 | TRBV28 | CASSPRRGTGELFF
TRBJ2-2 | TRBV3-1 | CASSQLLAGPGELFF
TRBJ2-1 | TRBV3-1 | CASSQALAGVTEQFF
TRBJ2-7 | TRBV28 | CASSFPLDRETYEQYF
TRBJ1-4 | TRBV12-3/TRBV12-4 | CASSPGQRPATNEKLFF
TRBJ2-3 | TRBV15 | CATSLSGFTDTQYF
TRBJ2-1 | TRBV14 | CASSQGLAVYNEQFF
TRBJ1-1 | TRBV7-8 | CASSLPRQIKAFF
TRBJ2-3 | TRBV5-6 | CASSPLLSSTTSTDTQYF
TRBJ2-1 | TRBV12-3/TRBV12-4 | CASSWGSSSRYNEQFF
TRBJ2-3 | TRBV12-3/TRBV12-4 | CASHNRFQLGTDTQYF
TRBJ2-5 | TRBV4-1 | CASSRRLAGVGETQYF
TRBJ1-1 | TRBV27 | CASRDFTNTEAFF
TRBJ2-7 | TRBV7-7 | CASSPTGTSSEQYF
TRBJ2-1 | TRBV20-1 | CSAGGRLNEQFF
TRBJ1-5 | TRBV9 | CASSVGGTGYQPQHF
TRBJ2-1 | TRBV18 | CASSLGGTGNEQFF
TRBJ1-5 | TRBV20-1 | CSATRKGGWTQPQHF
TRBJ2-1 | TRBV12-5 | CASGWGGGNEQFF
TRBJ2-7 | TRBV3-1 | CASSQGLARYEQYF
TRBJ2-7 | TRBV12-3/TRBV12-4 | CASSPNRYEQYF
TRBJ2-2 | TRBV6-5 | CASSQGYGGELFF
TRBJ2-2 | TRBV5-1 | CASSLRAPTGELFF
TRBJ2-3 | TRBV23-1 | CASSSRGRGTDTQYF
TRBJ2-3 | TRBV4-2 | CASSQGLAGLSTDTQYF
TRBJ1-2 | TRBV7-2 | CASSPQAGNGYTF
TRBJ2-1 | TRBV3-1 | CASSQEGVAEQFF
TRBJ2-1 | TRBV12-3/TRBV12-4 | CASSLVGLAGGNEQFF
TRBJ1-5 | TRBV7-2 | CASRLTGTANQPQHF